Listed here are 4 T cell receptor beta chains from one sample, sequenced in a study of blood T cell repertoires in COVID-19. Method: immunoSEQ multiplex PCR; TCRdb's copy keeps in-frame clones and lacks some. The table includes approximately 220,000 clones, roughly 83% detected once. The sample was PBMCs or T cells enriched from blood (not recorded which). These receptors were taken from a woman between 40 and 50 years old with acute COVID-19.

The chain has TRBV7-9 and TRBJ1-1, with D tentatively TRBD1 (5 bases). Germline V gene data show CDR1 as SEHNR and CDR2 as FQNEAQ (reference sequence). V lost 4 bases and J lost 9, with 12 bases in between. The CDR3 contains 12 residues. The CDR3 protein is CASSSGEGQAFF. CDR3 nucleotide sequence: TGTGCCAGCAGCTCGGGGGAGGGCCAAGCTTTCTTT.

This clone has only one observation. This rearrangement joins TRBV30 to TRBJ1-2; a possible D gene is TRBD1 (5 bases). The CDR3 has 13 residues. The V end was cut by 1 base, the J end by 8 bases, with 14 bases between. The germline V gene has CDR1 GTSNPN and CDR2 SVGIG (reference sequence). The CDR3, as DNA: TGTGCCTGGAGTGAGGGCAGGGTCGGGGGCTACACCTTC. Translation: CAWSEGRVGGYTF.

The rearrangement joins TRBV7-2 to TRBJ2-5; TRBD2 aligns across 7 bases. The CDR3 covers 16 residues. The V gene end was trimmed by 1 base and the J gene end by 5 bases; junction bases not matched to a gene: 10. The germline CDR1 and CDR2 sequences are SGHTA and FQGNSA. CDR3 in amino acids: CASSLGLREWGETQYF. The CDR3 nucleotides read TGTGCCAGCAGCTTAGGGTTGCGGGAGTGGGGCGAGACCCAGTACTTC.

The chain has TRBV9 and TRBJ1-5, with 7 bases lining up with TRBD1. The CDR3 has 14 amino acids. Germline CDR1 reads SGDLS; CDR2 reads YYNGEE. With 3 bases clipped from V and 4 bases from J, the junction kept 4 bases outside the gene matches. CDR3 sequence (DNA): TGTGCCAGCAGCGCGGGACAGCCTAATCAGCCCCAGCATTTT. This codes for CASSAGQPNQPQHF.